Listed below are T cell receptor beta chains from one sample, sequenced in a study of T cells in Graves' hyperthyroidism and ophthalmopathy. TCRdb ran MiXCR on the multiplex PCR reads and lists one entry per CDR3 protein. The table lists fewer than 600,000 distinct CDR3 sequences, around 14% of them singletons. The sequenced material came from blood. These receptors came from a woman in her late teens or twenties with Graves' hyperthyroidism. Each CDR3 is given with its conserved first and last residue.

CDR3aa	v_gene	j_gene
CASGRGDGYNEQFF	TRBV12-5	TRBJ2-1
CASSAGLAGVKGRGETQYF	TRBV6-1	TRBJ2-5
CAWRQGLYGYTF	TRBV30	TRBJ1-2
CASSGDTVGGYTF	TRBV10-2	TRBJ1-2
CASGFRAFGANTGELFF	TRBV12-5	TRBJ2-2
CASSQMDRAYGYTF	TRBV3-1	TRBJ1-2
CASSSVEGTNEKLFF	TRBV6-1	TRBJ1-4
CAWSRGDSDKNIQYF	TRBV30	TRBJ2-4
CSARVGSGRVTDTQYF	TRBV20-1	TRBJ2-3
CATSDPRLAGGYNEQFF	TRBV24-1	TRBJ2-1
CASSRPHGTGELFF	TRBV18	TRBJ2-2
CASSERNSGNTIYF	TRBV2	TRBJ1-3
CASSRDRSPLKYSNQPQHF	TRBV18	TRBJ1-5
CSAPRPYRAYGYTF	TRBV20-1	TRBJ1-2
CATSDFEGGEQFF	TRBV24-1	TRBJ2-1
CASAKAGGANNEQFF	TRBV6-1	TRBJ2-1
CATSGLAGVGETQYF	TRBV2	TRBJ2-5
CASRRFDTEAFF	TRBV2	TRBJ1-1
CASSEAGPNTEAFF	TRBV2	TRBJ1-1
CASSLQQGDNEKLFF	TRBV27	TRBJ1-4
CASSYKGQTNTEAFF	TRBV11-2	TRBJ1-1
CASSRDSSATNEKLFF	TRBV19	TRBJ1-4
CASSRETGNSAGSPLHF	TRBV5-1	TRBJ1-6
CASRLSGSINSNIQYF	TRBV3-1	TRBJ2-4
CASKISSSGANVPTF	TRBV19	TRBJ2-6
CASVFSLMNTEAFF	TRBV12-3/TRBV12-4	TRBJ1-1
CASSEAPPGWERGYTF	TRBV2	TRBJ1-2